The 2 T cell receptor beta chains below were found in one sample sequenced in a study of T-cell memory formation after mild COVID-19. TCRdb re-called the 5' RACE reads with MiXCR, one entry per CDR3 protein. This table has fewer than 95,000 distinct CDR3 sequences, about 13% appearing once. The source material was PBMCs or a T cell subset sorted from them (not recorded which). These receptors were obtained from an adult woman who had mild COVID-19 (a few samples of this study predate the infection). Cell type and time point are not known.

This clonotype was seen at least ten times. J is TRBJ2-3 and V is TRBV4-1; D call uncertain. Trimming shortened V by 0 bases and J by 7 bases, and 5 bases separated the two germline ends. CDR3 length: 12 amino acids. Germline V gives CDR1 MGHRA, CDR2 YSYEKL. The DNA for the CDR3 is TGCGCCAGCAGCCAAGATTCGTATACGCAGTATTTT. Amino acids: CASSQDSYTQYF.

CDR3 DNA sequence: TGTGCCAGCAGCCCAAGAGTACACTTCCCGTACTACAATGAGCAGTTCTTC. As protein: CASSPRVHFPYYNEQFF. The chain joins TRBV11-2 to TRBJ2-1, with D unresolved. CDR1 and CDR2 from the germline V gene are SGHAT and FQNNGV. There are 17 residues in the CDR3. V lost 5 bases and J lost 3, with 20 bases in between.